These T cell receptor beta chains were read from a single sample in a study of identifying expanded T cells in peripheral blood. Measured with immunoSEQ multiplex PCR; TCRdb has only the in-frame clones, and not every one. The sample holds roughly 56,000 clones, about four fifths seen once. Sequenced input: blood. These receptors came from a person between 18 and 75 years old in good health. Both conserved end residues are part of each CDR3. A D gene is named only where the DNA matches it firmly. Not every row has a clone size; where given, it reads once, few, many or a size class.

j_gene | v_gene | abundance | d_gene | CDR3nt | CDR3aa
TRBJ1-1 | TRBV7-8 | once | NA | TGTGCCAGCAGCTTAACTTGGGGGGCAATAGGGAACACTGAAGCTTTCTTT | CASSLTWGAIGNTEAFF
TRBJ2-2 | TRBV9 | NA | TRBD2 | TGTGCCAGCAGCGTAGCCAGCGGGAGGGGGCCCGGGGAGCTGTTTTTT | CASSVASGRGPGELFF
TRBJ2-4 | TRBV2 | NA | NA | TGTGCCAGCAGTATTCGAAGAGGCATTCAGTACTTC | CASSIRRGIQYF
TRBJ2-6 | TRBV2 | NA | NA | TGTGCCAGCAGTGAAGCGCTTCGTGGGTTATCAAGCTCTGGGGCCAACGTCCTGACTTTC | CASSEALRGLSSSGANVLTF
TRBJ1-1 | TRBV30 | few | NA | TGTGCCTGGAGTGTAGGAATGAACACTGAAGCTTTCTTT | CAWSVGMNTEAFF
TRBJ1-2 | TRBV11-2 | NA | NA | TGTGCCAGCTCCGGGATCCTTTCTAACTATGGCTACACCTTC | CASSGILSNYGYTF
TRBJ1-1 | TRBV6-6 | NA | NA | TGTGCCAGCAGACCCGGGACCTCCCTTAGGAACACTGAAGCTTTCTTT | CASRPGTSLRNTEAFF
TRBJ2-1 | TRBV9 | NA | TRBD2 | TGTGCCAGCAGCGTAGCTAGCGGGCTTAGAAATGAGCAGTTCTTC | CASSVASGLRNEQFF
TRBJ2-2 | TRBV5-1 | many | NA | TGCGCCAGCAGCTTGGCCGTGGGGGCGGCGCTGCAAACGAACACCGGGGAGCTGTTTTTT | CASSLAVGAALQTNTGELFF
TRBJ2-7 | TRBV27 | NA | TRBD2 | TGTGCCAGCAGTTTATGGTTAGCGGGCCCCTACGAGCAGTACTTC | CASSLWLAGPYEQYF
TRBJ1-2 | TRBV4-1 | NA | NA | TGCGCCAGCAGCCAAGACGACGCGAGGCCTGGGGATGGCTACACCTTC | CASSQDDARPGDGYTF
TRBJ1-2 | TRBV5-4 | NA | NA | TGTGCCAGCAGCTTGGGGCAAGCTAACTATGGCTACACCTTC | CASSLGQANYGYTF
TRBJ1-1 | TRBV6-1 | NA | TRBD1 | TGTGCCAGCAGTGGGTTGACAGGGGGCACTGAAGCTTTCTTT | CASSGLTGGTEAFF
TRBJ2-1 | TRBV27 | NA | NA | TGTGCCAGCAGTACCGGACAGTACTACAATGAGCAGTTCTTC | CASSTGQYYNEQFF
TRBJ2-3 | TRBV7-2 | NA | TRBD2 | TGTGCCAGCAGCTTATGGGGAAGCCTAGCGGGGAATACGCAGTATTTT | CASSLWGSLAGNTQYF
TRBJ2-7 | TRBV7-2 | NA | NA | TGTGCCAGCAGCAGTAGGGACCGGGGGGAGCAGTACTTC | CASSSRDRGEQYF
TRBJ2-2 | TRBV6-5 | NA | NA | TGTGCCAGCAGTAAAGGCGGCGGGGAGCTGTTTTTT | CASSKGGGELFF
TRBJ2-5 | TRBV11-3 | once | NA | TGTGCCAGCTCCGACGGGAATCTCAAAGAGACCCAGTACTTC | CASSDGNLKETQYF
TRBJ2-7 | TRBV27 | NA | NA | TGTGCCAGCAGGAGCACGGAGGGACGGGAGAGGTCCCGCGAGCAGTACTTC | CASRSTEGRERSREQYF
TRBJ1-1 | TRBV6-1 | NA | TRBD1 | TGTGCCAGCAGTGAAGCCCCGGGGACAGTATTGAACACTGAAGCTTTCTTT | CASSEAPGTVLNTEAFF
TRBJ1-5 | TRBV6-5 | NA | NA | TGTGCCAGCAGTACCCTGGGGCGGGCAAATCAGCCCCAGCATTTT | CASSTLGRANQPQHF
TRBJ2-2 | TRBV6-6 | NA | TRBD2 | TGTGCCAGTGACCCGGGACTAGGGTCCGGGGAGCTGTTTTTT | CASDPGLGSGELFF
TRBJ1-4 | TRBV2 | once | TRBD1 | TGTGCCAGCAGTGGGACAGGGGGTGCTGAAAAACTGTTTTTT | CASSGTGGAEKLFF
TRBJ2-3 | TRBV4-1 | NA | TRBD2 | TGCGCCAGCAGCCAAGATGGCCTAGCGGGAGGTCGCACAGATACGCAGTATTTT | CASSQDGLAGGRTDTQYF
TRBJ2-7 | TRBV21-1 | few | NA | TGTGCCAGCAGCAAGATCCGACAGGGGGCTTGCGAGCAGTACTTC | CASSKIRQGACEQYF
TRBJ2-2 | TRBV7-3 | NA | NA | TGTGCCAGCAGCTTAACGTCTGTCAACACCGGGGAGCTGTTTTTT | CASSLTSVNTGELFF
TRBJ2-7 | TRBV30 | NA | NA | TGTGCCTGGAGTGCTCAGGTCTACGAGCAGTACTTC | CAWSAQVYEQYF
TRBJ2-3 | TRBV7-9 | NA | NA | TGTGCCAGCAGCCCTGGGGACAAAGATACGCAGTATTTT | CASSPGDKDTQYF
TRBJ2-6 | TRBV6-6 | NA | NA | TGTGCCAGCAGTTACGGGACTGGGGCCAACGTCCTGACTTTC | CASSYGTGANVLTF
TRBJ1-5 | TRBV2 | NA | TRBD1 | TGTGCCAGCAATTCTGGGACAGGTGGGCCCAGTGGACAGCCCCAGCATTTT | CASNSGTGGPSGQPQHF
TRBJ1-2 | TRBV14 | NA | NA | TGTGCCAGCAGCCAGGGGTCGCGTCCTTTCTATGGCTACACCTTC | CASSQGSRPFYGYTF
TRBJ2-1 | TRBV18 | once | NA | TGTGCCAGCTCACCACGGGTGGGGGGTGAGCAGTTCTTC | CASSPRVGGEQFF
TRBJ1-1 | TRBV18 | NA | NA | TGTGCCAGCTCAGCTACAGGGTCCCGTGAAGCTTTCTTT | CASSATGSREAFF
TRBJ2-2 | TRBV5-1 | NA | TRBD1 | TGCGCCAGCAGCCTGGGACAGCAGGTCACCGGGGAGCTGTTTTTT | CASSLGQQVTGELFF
TRBJ1-1 | TRBV19 | NA | NA | TGTGCCAGTAGAGTAACAGGCGTGAACACTGAAGCTTTCTTT | CASRVTGVNTEAFF
TRBJ1-3 | TRBV19 | NA | NA | TGTGCCAGTAGTAGCGGCAGTCTTCACTCTGGAAACACCATATATTTT | CASSSGSLHSGNTIYF
TRBJ2-3 | TRBV5-1 | NA | TRBD2 | TGCGCCAGCAGCTTGGGACTAGCGGATTTCACAGATACGCAGTATTTT | CASSLGLADFTDTQYF
TRBJ2-1 | TRBV2 | NA | NA | TGTGCCAGCAAAACTATTAACAATGAGCAGTTCTTC | CASKTINNEQFF
TRBJ2-7 | TRBV27 | NA | NA | TGTGCCAGCAGTTTCGGCGGCAGGTCCTACGAGCAGTACTTC | CASSFGGRSYEQYF
TRBJ2-3 | TRBV6-5 | NA | NA | TGTGCCAGCAGCGCTACGGGGACGCCGGCAGATACGCAGTATTTT | CASSATGTPADTQYF
TRBJ1-3 | TRBV6-5 | once | NA | TGTGCCAGCAGCCCTAGGTCCGAGGGAAACACCATATATTTT | CASSPRSEGNTIYF
TRBJ1-1 | TRBV30 | NA | NA | TGTGCCTGGAGTGTACGAATGAACACTGAAGCTTTCTTT | CAWSVRMNTEAFF
TRBJ2-1 | TRBV6-1 | NA | TRBD1 | TGTGCCAGCAGTGAAAGTATTACAGGGGGCAGGGGTGAGCAGTTCTTC | CASSESITGGRGEQFF
TRBJ1-5 | TRBV19 | once | NA | TGTGCCAGTAGCCCCCCTTGGGCAGGGCTTAACCAGCCCCAGCATTTT | CASSPPWAGLNQPQHF
TRBJ2-3 | TRBV18 | NA | NA | TGTGCCAGCTCACCACGCGCCAACAAGTGGGGCACAGATACGCAGTATTTT | CASSPRANKWGTDTQYF
TRBJ1-2 | TRBV9 | NA | NA | TGTGCCAGCAGCGTAGTGACGGCGAACTATGGCTACACCTTC | CASSVVTANYGYTF
TRBJ2-3 | TRBV19 | NA | TRBD2 | TGTGCCAGTAGGGGTAGCGGGAGAGCTGATACGCAGTATTTT | CASRGSGRADTQYF
TRBJ2-3 | TRBV5-1 | NA | TRBD2 | TGCGCCAGCAGCTTGGCGACTAGCGCAGATACGCAGTATTTT | CASSLATSADTQYF
TRBJ2-3 | TRBV29-1 | NA | NA | TGCAGCGTTGGATATGCCAGGGGGGCAGATACGCAGTATTTT | CSVGYARGADTQYF
TRBJ1-4 | TRBV7-9 | NA | TRBD1 | TGTGCCAGCAGCTTCTATGGACAGGGATCCGAAAAACTGTTTTTT | CASSFYGQGSEKLFF
TRBJ2-1 | TRBV5-6 | NA | NA | TGTGCCAGCAGCCTGCATGGGTCCTACAATGAGCAGTTCTTC | CASSLHGSYNEQFF
TRBJ1-1 | TRBV7-2 | NA | NA | TGTGCCAGCACCTTGGGGGGCGCGGGCACTGAAGCTTTCTTT | CASTLGGAGTEAFF
TRBJ2-3 | TRBV7-9 | NA | TRBD2 | TGTGCCAGCAGCCGTCCGGGACCCGGGGGGGATACGCAGTATTTT | CASSRPGPGGDTQYF
TRBJ2-3 | TRBV9 | NA | NA | TGTGCCAGCAGCGACCGCCCGGGGGGCACAGATACGCAGTATTTT | CASSDRPGGTDTQYF
TRBJ2-7 | TRBV19 | NA | TRBD2 | TGTGCCAGTAGTATAGGCGGGGGACGGGACTACGAGCAGTACTTC | CASSIGGGRDYEQYF